The entry below gives a single TCR beta chain sequence along with its context. The source of the sample is a study of blood T cell repertoires in COVID-19. As for the study in general: Researchers got acute and convalescent COVID-19 samples from the United States, Italy and Spain. From T cells, B-cell-depleted T cells, or PBMCs came the material, which was cDNA or gDNA.

Trimming removed 3 bases at V and 2 bases at J, with 20 bases between. Germline lookup yields CDR1 SGHRS and CDR2 YFSETQ. The CDR3 is made up of 17 amino acids. Original analysis: How many nucleated cells were present was estimated from reference gene primer amplification. The repertoire was sequenced with immunoSEQ multiplex PCR; TCRdb's copy has only in-frame clones and lacks some. D and trimming come from the DNA, and the V and J calls and clone size come from that table. Of about 100,000 clones in the sample, around four fifths were seen once. The rearrangement uses TRBV5-1 and TRBJ2-5; maybe TRBD2 (5 bases). The origin of this receptor is a man aged 70-80 years with active or convalescent COVID-19. The specimen sequenced was peripheral blood. The CDR3 here is CASSSDSLKPGQETQYF. In DNA, the CDR3 is TGCGCCAGCAGCTCGGATTCCCTAAAACCGGGGCAAGAGACCCAGTACTTC.